The 29 T cell receptor beta chains reported below all come from one sample, sequenced in a study of cytomegalovirus exposure and HLA in healthy donors. Using immunoSEQ multiplex PCR, the repertoire was profiled, and TCRdb retains in-frame clones only, with some absent. The sample has 59,000 or so clones; 80% to 90% are singletons. Sequenced material: PBMCs. The source is a woman aged 18-29 years in good health and CMV-seronegative.

The gene calls are TRBV5-4 and TRBJ2-7, with 12 nucleotides matching TRBD2. CDR1 and CDR2 (germline): SGHNT, YYREEE (reference sequence). This CDR3 spans 14 amino acids. V was pared by 3 bases and J by 6 bases, with 4 bases of the junction left unmatched. CDR3 in amino acids: CASSYLAGGGEQYF. In DNA form, the CDR3 reads TGTGCCAGCAGCTACCTAGCGGGAGGGGGCGAGCAGTACTTC.

The J gene is TRBJ1-2, the V gene TRBV18; no firm D call. V shed 5 bases and J shed 4 bases, with 8 bases lying between them. This CDR3 spans 12 amino acids. Germline assignment: CDR1 KGHSH and CDR2 LQKENI. CDR3 sequence reads: CASSEGFYGYTF. The CDR3 DNA reads as TGTGCCAGCTCAGAGGGCTTCTATGGCTACACCTTC. The full variable domain, in which reference TRBV18 and TRBJ1-2 provide the parts outside the CDR3, is NAGVMQNPRHLVRRRGQEARLRCSPMKGHSHVYWYRQLPEEGLKFMVYLQKENIIDESGMPKERFSAEFPKEGPSILRIQQVVRGDSAAYFCASSEGFYGYTFGSGTRLTVV.

The V call is TRBV6-5, the J call TRBJ1-6; no clear D. The CDR3 has 15 residues. V was pared by 7 bases and J by 9 bases, with 19 bases between. Germline CDR1 reads MNHEY; CDR2 reads SVGAGI. The CDR3 DNA sequence: TGTGCCAGCAATGCTGGGCCGTACGACGGTTCACCCCTCCACTTT. It codes for CASNAGPYDGSPLHF.

The chain employs TRBV19 and TRBJ1-2; D is undetermined. CDR1 is LNHDA, CDR2 SQIVND, per germline (reference sequence). The V gene lost 0 bases and the J gene lost 8 bases, with 16 bases spanning the gap. This CDR3 region has 15 residues. The CDR3 spells CASSIDIAPRGGYTF. The CDR3 coding sequence is TGTGCCAGTAGTATAGATATCGCCCCGCGCGGGGGCTACACCTTC.

The V gene is TRBV10-3, the J gene TRBJ1-6, with TRBD1 matching over 10 bases. V shed 6 bases, J shed 8 bases, and the junction held 13 bases outside the gene matches. The CDR3 is made up of 17 amino acids. Germline assignment: CDR1 ENHRY and CDR2 SYGVKD. DNA for the CDR3: TGTGCCATCAGGGGGTCCTCCGGACAGGGGGGGGATTCACCCCTCCACTTT. This encodes CAIRGSSGQGGDSPLHF.

The chain has TRBV27 and TRBJ2-3; D is unclear. Per germline, CDR1 MNHEY and CDR2 SMNVEV (reference sequence). V lost 2 bases to trimming and J lost 0 bases, with 9 bases between them. The CDR3 is 15 amino acids. CDR3 bases: TGTGCCAGCAGTTTAGGTTTAGCTAGCACAGATACGCAGTATTTT. This gives the protein CASSLGLASTDTQYF.

This rearrangement joins TRBV15 to TRBJ1-4, with a weak D call TRBD1 (5 bases). This CDR3 is built from 15 residues. Looked up from germline, CDR1 is LNHNV and CDR2 is YYDKDF (reference sequence). Trimming left V 3 bases short and J 7 bases short, with 15 bases between. This CDR3 is CATSRGGGGSEKLFF. In nucleotides, the CDR3 is TGTGCCACCAGCAGGGGGGGTGGGGGTAGTGAAAAACTGTTTTTT.

Written as DNA, the CDR3 is TGTGCCAGCAGCCTCCTTAAACTGTTTTTT. Amino acid sequence: CASSLLKLFF. The chain has TRBV7-2 and TRBJ1-4; D is unresolved. V dropped 5 bases and J dropped 11 bases, with 6 bases sitting between them. The germline V gene has CDR1 SGHTA and CDR2 FQGNSA. This CDR3 is built from 10 residues. Filled out from reference TRBV7-2 and TRBJ1-4, the complete variable domain reads GAGVSQSPSNKVTEKGKDVELRCDPISGHTALYWYRQSLGQGLEFLIYFQGNSAPDKSGLPSDRFSAERTGGSVSTLTIQRTQQEDSAVYLCASSLLKLFFGSGTQLSVL.

The table lists this clone with a count of one. V and J are TRBV6-6 and TRBJ2-7, with 7 bases that match TRBD1. Per the germline V gene, CDR1 is MNHNY and CDR2 is SVGAGI (reference sequence). This CDR3 spans 11 amino acids. After removal of 5 bases from V and 6 bases from J, the junction contained 1 base not matched to a gene. In nucleotides, the CDR3 is TGTGCCAGCAGTACAGGGGTCGAGCAGTACTTC. It yields the protein CASSTGVEQYF.

This CDR3 reads CASSGTYWEKLFF. The CDR3, as DNA: TGTGCCAGCAGCGGGACATATTGGGAAAAACTGTTTTTT. V and J are TRBV6-1 and TRBJ1-4, with a possible D match to TRBD1 (6 bases). Germline loops: CDR1 MNHNS, CDR2 SASEGT. The CDR3 has 13 residues. V lost 6 bases to trimming and J lost 8 bases, with 13 bases between them.

The chain recombines TRBV7-9 with TRBJ2-1, with unresolved D. The ends were cut back, 5 bases at V and 5 bases at J, with 16 bases in the middle. CDR1 and CDR2 (germline): SEHNR, FQNEAQ (reference sequence). The CDR3 is 15 residues long. The CDR3 DNA reads TGTGCCAGCAGCCTGAGCCGCGCGGTGGACAATGAGCAGTTCTTC. Amino acids: CASSLSRAVDNEQFF.

The chain carries TRBV4-1 and TRBJ1-1, with 7 bases that match TRBD1. Germline CDR1 is MGHRA and CDR2 is YSYEKL. Trimming cost V 3 bases and J 0 bases; bases outside gene matches: 10. The CDR3 sequence is 17 residues long. The CDR3 loop is CASSQGPPGQMNTEAFF. As DNA, the CDR3 is TGCGCCAGCAGCCAGGGTCCTCCGGGACAGATGAACACTGAAGCTTTCTTT.

The V call is TRBV6-6, the J call TRBJ2-1, with 9 bases aligning to TRBD2. Looked up from germline, CDR1 is MNHNY and CDR2 is SVGAGI (reference sequence). Trimming at V came to 4 bases and at J to 9 bases, leaving 10 bases not matched to a gene. The CDR3 consists of 15 residues. Here the CDR3 DNA reads TGTGCCAGCAGTTTGTGGGCGGGAGGGGCCTTTGAGCAGTTCTTC. As protein: CASSLWAGGAFEQFF.

The chain employs TRBV6-4 and TRBJ2-2; TRBD2 is a possible D gene (5 bases). The germline V gene has CDR1 MRHNA and CDR2 SNTAGT. Trimming shortened V by 9 bases and J by 6 bases, and 8 bases separated the two germline ends. CDR3 length: 11 amino acids. The CDR3 nucleotides are TGTGCCAGTCGGGGAGCCGGGGAGCTGTTTTTT. It is translated as CASRGAGELFF.

The chain combines TRBV9 with TRBJ2-3, with D possibly matching TRBD1 (5 bases). V was pared by 0 bases and J by 14 bases, with 13 bases between. The CDR3 is 12 residues long. Per germline, CDR1 SGDLS and CDR2 YYNGEE. CDR3 loop: CASSVGGAEPYF. CDR3 nucleotides: TGTGCCAGCAGCGTAGGTGGGGCGGAACCGTATTTT.

The V call is TRBV28, the J call TRBJ2-7, with a tentative D call TRBD1 (6 bases). The CDR3 spans 13 residues. Germline CDR1 is MDHEN and CDR2 is SYDVKM. V lost 3 bases to trimming and J lost 3 bases, with 9 bases between them. The CDR3 sequence: CASSLTGVYEQYF. The DNA for the CDR3 is TGTGCCAGCAGTTTGACAGGCGTCTACGAGCAGTACTTC. The variable domain in full, completed from reference TRBV28 and TRBJ2-7, reads DVKVTQSSRYLVKRTGEKVFLECVQDMDHENMFWYRQDPGLGLRLIYFSYDVKMKEKGDIPEGYSVSREKKERFSLILESASTNQTSMYLCASSLTGVYEQYFGPGTRLTVT.

The gene calls are TRBV7-2 and TRBJ1-5; D call uncertain. The ends were cut back, 5 bases at V and 0 bases at J, with 14 bases in the middle. This CDR3 region has 16 residues. Germline V CDR1 and CDR2: SGHTA, FQGNSA. The CDR3 DNA follows: TGTGCCAGCAGCATAAGACACGACCATAGCAATCAGCCCCAGCATTTT. Its translation is CASSIRHDHSNQPQHF.

This chain joins TRBV5-6 and TRBJ1-2; D gene uncertain. V was cut by 5 bases and J by 3 bases, with 11 bases left in between. Germline CDR1 is SGHDT and CDR2 is YYEEEE. CDR3 length: 13 residues. The CDR3 reads CASSQGRDYGYTF. CDR3 bases: TGTGCCAGCAGTCAAGGGAGGGACTATGGCTACACCTTC.

V gene TRBV7-2 combines with J gene TRBJ2-3; tentatively, D is TRBD2 (6 bases). Trimming left V 4 bases short and J 10 bases short, with 12 bases between. CDR3 size: 12 residues. CDR1 and CDR2 (germline): SGHTA, FQGNSA. The CDR3 loop reads CASSSTRESQYF. The DNA for the CDR3 is TGTGCCAGCAGCTCGACTAGGGAGTCGCAGTATTTT.

The CDR3 loop is CASSYGLAAQETQYF. For the CDR3, the DNA is TGTGCCAGCAGTTACGGACTAGCGGCGCAAGAGACCCAGTACTTC. The V gene is TRBV6-5, the J gene TRBJ2-5, with TRBD2 matching over 10 bases. The CDR3 has 15 residues. Germline loops: CDR1 MNHEY, CDR2 SVGAGI. V gave up 2 bases and J gave up 2 bases; unmatched junction bases: 2.

The chain recombines TRBV6-6 with TRBJ2-7, with 13 nucleotides matching TRBD2. In germline, CDR1 is MNHNY, CDR2 SVGAGI (reference sequence). This CDR3 contains 16 residues. V gave up 7 bases and J gave up 3 bases; unmatched junction bases: 9. CDR3 DNA: TGTGCCAGCACTTATGGGACTAGCGGGGATCGCTACGAGCAGTACTTC. Translated, it gives CASTYGTSGDRYEQYF.

V usage is TRBV14 and J usage is TRBJ2-2, with a possible D match to TRBD2 (5 bases). The CDR3 is made up of 14 amino acids. Germline lookup yields CDR1 SGHDN and CDR2 FVKESK. Trimming pared 6 bases from V and 2 bases from J, leaving 10 bases between. CDR3 bases: TGTGCCAGCAGGTCCGGGATCAACACCGGGGAGCTGTTTTTT. Translation gives CASRSGINTGELFF. Using reference TRBV14 and TRBJ2-2 for the parts outside the CDR3, the full variable domain is EAGVTQFPSHSVIEKGQTVTLRCDPISGHDNLYWYRRVMGKEIKFLLHFVKESKQDESGMPNNRFLAERTGGTYSTLKVQPAELEDSGVYFCASRSGINTGELFFGEGSRLTVL.

The chain couples TRBV18 to TRBJ2-5; D remains unclear. The CDR3 has 14 residues. Trimming shortened V by 6 bases and J by 2 bases, and 13 bases separated the two germline ends. Germline V gene sequence: CDR1 KGHSH, CDR2 LQKENI. This CDR3 reads CASSTPGAQETQYF. Written as DNA, the CDR3 is TGTGCCAGCTCCACCCCGGGTGCACAAGAGACCCAGTACTTC.

In DNA form, the CDR3 reads TGTGCCAGCAGTTACAGGTCAGGGTCCCTCTACGAGCAGTACTTC. Translated, it gives CASSYRSGSLYEQYF. The chain has TRBV6-5 and TRBJ2-7, with D tentatively TRBD1 (5 bases). CDR3 size: 15 residues. V lost 2 bases and J 3 bases, leaving 14 bases between the germline ends. CDR1 and CDR2 (germline): MNHEY, SVGAGI.

V gene TRBV15 combines with J gene TRBJ2-1; the D gene is possibly TRBD1 (6 bases). Germline V CDR1 and CDR2: LNHNV, YYDKDF (reference sequence). With 0 bases removed from V and 0 bases from J, the gap between germline ends came to 15 bases. The CDR3 totals 18 residues. The CDR3 nucleotides are TGTGCCACCAGCAGAGATCACGGGGACACCGGCTCCTACAATGAGCAGTTCTTC. It specifies CATSRDHGDTGSYNEQFF.

The chain joins TRBV18 to TRBJ2-2; the D gene is possibly TRBD1 (5 bases). Germline CDR1 reads KGHSH; CDR2 reads LQKENI. Trimming pared 2 bases from V and 6 bases from J, leaving 16 bases between. The CDR3 covers 16 residues. CDR3 nucleotide sequence: TGTGCCAGCTCACCAGGTATCAGGGTGACGCCCGGGGAGCTGTTTTTT. It specifies CASSPGIRVTPGELFF.

This clone showed up just a few times. The chain has TRBV4-1 and TRBJ2-7; 8 bases are a match to TRBD2. Trimming removed 1 base from V and 6 bases from J; junction bases left unmatched: 8. The CDR3 covers 15 residues. Germline values: CDR1 MGHRA, CDR2 YSYEKL. This CDR3 reads CASSQAFGGGSEQYF. DNA for the CDR3: TGCGCCAGCAGCCAAGCGTTCGGGGGGGGAAGCGAGCAGTACTTC.

The sample holds one count of this clone. The genes are TRBV5-1 and TRBJ1-2; D perhaps matches TRBD1 (5 bases). The ends were cut back, 4 bases at V and 4 bases at J, with 14 bases in the middle. Germline CDR1 is SGHRS and CDR2 is YFSETQ. This CDR3 comprises 14 residues. The CDR3 reads CASSPIDSLYGYTF. CDR3 bases: TGCGCCAGCAGCCCGATTGACAGCCTCTATGGCTACACCTTC.

V and J are TRBV2 and TRBJ1-2; D uncertain. CDR3 length: 12 amino acids. Deletions cut 7 bases from V and 7 bases from J, with 13 bases between. Per germline, CDR1 SNHLY and CDR2 FYNNEI. The CDR3 loop is CASTGDQIGYTF. Here the CDR3 DNA reads TGTGCCAGCACCGGAGACCAAATTGGCTACACCTTC. The full variable domain, its missing parts supplied by reference TRBV2 and TRBJ1-2, is EPEVTQTPSHQVTQMGQEVILRCVPISNHLYFYWYRQILGQKVEFLVSFYNNEISEKSEIFDDQFSVERPDGSNFTLKIRSTKLEDSAMYFCASTGDQIGYTFGSGTRLTVV.